This T cell receptor (beta chain) was documented in a study of cytomegalovirus exposure and HLA in healthy donors. Whole-study results and caveats: In a later analysis, a missense DCLRE1C variant was linked to TCR beta V- and J-gene trimming.

Details on this clone: The antigen is not known.

The CDR3 contains 16 residues. Looked up from germline, CDR1 is SEHNR and CDR2 is FQNEAQ (reference sequence). V lost 3 bases to trimming and J lost 4 bases; unmatched junction nucleotides: 7. The study ran its PCR with 60 Vbeta and 13 Jbeta primers. Assay: immunoSEQ multiplex PCR; the TCRdb copy retains only in-frame clones and omits some. Counted here are about 150,000 clones, 76% occurring once; the ten biggest clones make up 1.5% to 2%. V usage is TRBV7-9 and J usage is TRBJ2-7; TRBD1 matches 12 bases. Sequencing was done on a sample of PBMCs. The TCR sequence derives from a woman aged 40 to 50 in good health and CMV-seronegative. The CDR3 DNA follows: TGTGCCAGCAGCTTGGTCCCGGGACAGGGGGCTTACGAGCAGTACTTC. Translated: CASSLVPGQGAYEQYF. The full variable domain, rest sourced from reference TRBV7-9 and TRBJ2-7, is DTGVSQNPRHKITKRGQNVTFRCDPISEHNRLYWYRQTLGQGPEFLTYFQNEAQLEKSRLLSDRFSAERPKGSFSTLEIQRTEQGDSAMYLCASSLVPGQGAYEQYFGPGTRLTVT.